A single sample is the source of the 27 T cell receptor beta chains below, sequenced in a study of blood T cell repertoires in COVID-19. Profiled with immunoSEQ multiplex PCR; TCRdb holds only in-frame clones, not every one. In the table there are approximately 35,000 clones, around 85% of which are singletons. Material for sequencing was peripheral blood. The receptors here all came from a man aged 55 to 69 with active COVID-19.

This clone was observed a handful of times. The chain has TRBV19 and TRBJ2-5, with TRBD2 identical over 8 bases. CDR1 and CDR2 from the germline V gene are LNHDA and SQIVND (reference sequence). After removal of 3 bases from V and 5 bases from J, the junction contained 5 bases not matched to a gene. The CDR3 runs to 14 residues. The CDR3, as DNA: TGTGCCAGTAGTATGCGGGGGGCGTGGGAGACCCAGTACTTC. The encoded protein is CASSMRGAWETQYF.

In this sample, this clone is medium-sized. The CDR3 bases are TGTGCCATCAGTGAGTCCACATCCGAATTATACGAGCAGTACTTC. Amino acid sequence: CAISESTSELYEQYF. The chain has TRBV10-3 and TRBJ2-7; D remains ambiguous. V was trimmed by 0 bases and J by 4 bases, leaving 13 bases between them. The length of the CDR3 is 15 residues. Germline-derived CDR1 and CDR2 are ENHRY and SYGVKD.

DNA of the CDR3: TGTGCCAGCAGCAAAGGTGGGAGGAGTACAGATACGCAGTATTTT. Translation gives CASSKGGRSTDTQYF. The V call is TRBV7-3, the J call TRBJ2-3, with TRBD2 as a possible D gene (6 bases). The ends were cut back, 5 bases at V and 3 bases at J, with 15 bases in the middle. Germline CDR1 is SGHTA and CDR2 is FQGTGA. The CDR3 has 15 amino acids.

CDR3 DNA sequence: TGTGCCAGCTCACGCCGGGACAGGGAACCACCCCTCCACTTT. Translated, it gives CASSRRDREPPLHF. This chain uses TRBV18 with TRBJ1-6, with 9 bases identical to TRBD1. The CDR3 has 14 amino acids. Unmatched junction bases numbered 6, after V lost 4 bases and J lost 11 bases. Germline lookup yields CDR1 KGHSH and CDR2 LQKENI.

The V and J genes are TRBV10-3 and TRBJ2-5, with 7 bases that match TRBD1. The ends lost 10 bases at V and 2 bases at J; junction bases unmatched: 7. The CDR3 contains 13 residues. Germline values: CDR1 ENHRY, CDR2 SYGVKD. The CDR3 loop is CATRDSQQETQYF. In DNA, the CDR3 is TGTGCCACCCGGGACAGCCAACAAGAGACCCAGTACTTC.

The rearrangement joins TRBV5-1 to TRBJ2-1, with 10 nucleotides matching TRBD2. Trimming cost V 0 bases and J 6 bases; bases outside gene matches: 12. CDR1 and CDR2 (germline): SGHRS, YFSETQ. CDR3 length: 18 residues. As DNA, the CDR3 is TGCGCCAGCAGCTTGGCCTCTGTAAGCGGGAGGGCCTTCAATGAGCAGTTCTTC. Residues: CASSLASVSGRAFNEQFF.

V is TRBV5-4 and J is TRBJ2-7, with a possible D match to TRBD2 (5 bases). V was cut by 5 bases and J by 2 bases, with 11 bases left in between. The CDR3 sequence is 13 residues long. In germline, CDR1 is SGHNT, CDR2 YYREEE (reference sequence). The CDR3 nucleotides read TGTGCCAGCAGTCTAGCACAGACCTACGAGCAGTACTTC. Translating gives CASSLAQTYEQYF.

The chain links TRBV11-1 to TRBJ2-1; D uncertain. The V and J ends lost 3 bases and 2 bases respectively, with 8 bases between them. CDR3 length equals 14 residues. Germline V CDR1 and CDR2: SGHAT, FQDESV (reference sequence). The CDR3 protein is CASSFFGTYNEQFF. CDR3 sequence (DNA): TGTGCCAGCAGCTTCTTTGGCACCTACAATGAGCAGTTCTTC.

The chain uses TRBV3-1 (or the pseudogene TRBV3-2) and TRBJ2-5, with 10 bases fitting TRBD2. V lost 4 bases and J lost 1; bases outside the gene matches: 0. CDR1 is LGHDT, CDR2 YNNKEL, per germline (reference sequence). The CDR3 is 14 amino acids. The CDR3 nucleotides read TGTGCCAGCAGCCGACTAGCGGGCCAAGAGACCCAGTACTTC. Translating gives CASSRLAGQETQYF.

V gene TRBV24-1 combines with J gene TRBJ2-1; 10 bases are a match to TRBD1. The length of the CDR3 is 17 residues. Germline CDR1 is KGHDR and CDR2 is SFDVKD. The J segment lost 1 base and the V segment lost 4 bases, leaving 6 bases of the junction unmatched. The CDR3 is CATSEGQGRGSYNEQFF. Here the CDR3 DNA reads TGTGCCACCAGTGAGGGACAGGGGAGAGGATCCTACAATGAGCAGTTCTTC.

The J gene is TRBJ2-4, the V gene TRBV18; the match to TRBD2 covers 8 bases. The CDR3 has 15 amino acids. Germline CDR1 reads KGHSH; CDR2 reads LQKENI. J lost 2 bases, V lost 2 bases, and 2 bases had no gene match. The CDR3 spells CASSPTGGPKNIQYF. The CDR3 nucleotides are TGTGCCAGCTCACCAACGGGAGGGCCCAAAAACATTCAGTACTTC.

The gene calls are TRBV4-2 and TRBJ2-2, with unresolved D. V was clipped by 3 bases and J by 7 bases, with 3 bases between them. Germline V gives CDR1 LGHNA, CDR2 YNFKEQ. This CDR3 is built from 11 residues. In DNA form, the CDR3 reads TGTGCCAGCAGCCATAGCGGGGAGCTGTTTTTT. This encodes CASSHSGELFF.

J is TRBJ2-1 and V is TRBV6-5; 10 bases are shared with TRBD2. This CDR3 contains 16 residues. CDR1 is MNHEY and CDR2 is SVGAGI in the germline V gene. V was clipped by 2 bases and J by 2 bases; unmatched bases: 3. The CDR3 here is CASSYESGRAYNEQFF. In DNA form, the CDR3 reads TGTGCCAGCAGTTACGAGAGCGGGAGGGCCTACAATGAGCAGTTCTTC.

This rearrangement joins TRBV7-8 to TRBJ2-2; 9 nucleotides agree with TRBD2. V was clipped by 4 bases and J by 5 bases; unmatched bases: 14. Per germline, CDR1 SGHVS and CDR2 FQNEAQ. The CDR3 is made up of 18 amino acids. The CDR3 DNA reads as TGTGCCAGCAGCTCCCTTTGGGTTTTAGCGGGAGAAACCGGGGAGCTGTTTTTT. Its translation: CASSSLWVLAGETGELFF.

V and J are TRBV6-5 and TRBJ2-1; tentative D call: TRBD2 (5 bases). CDR3 size: 16 residues. CDR1 is MNHEY, CDR2 SVGAGI, per germline. V was shortened by 0 bases and J by 0 bases, with 9 bases between the two germline ends. CDR3 sequence (DNA): TGTGCCAGCAGTTACTCGCCTAGCCCCTCCTACAATGAGCAGTTCTTC. It codes for CASSYSPSPSYNEQFF.

V gene TRBV11-2 combines with J gene TRBJ2-5; TRBD2 aligns across 16 bases. CDR1 SGHAT and CDR2 FQNNGV come from the germline V gene. The CDR3 loop spans 19 amino acids. Germline trimming cut 1 base from V and 4 bases from J; bases unmatched to any gene: 9. The CDR3 nucleotides read TGTGCCAGCAGCTTAGGGCCGGGACTAGCGGGAGGGCCGGGAGAGACCCAGTACTTC. It translates to CASSLGPGLAGGPGETQYF.

J is TRBJ2-7 and V is TRBV9; 7 bases match TRBD1. Germline trimming cut 3 bases from V and 5 bases from J; bases unmatched to any gene: 5. This CDR3 has 13 residues. Germline CDR1 reads SGDLS; CDR2 reads YYNGEE. The CDR3 DNA reads as TGTGCCAGCAGCGAGGGGGCCGGCAACGAGCAGTACTTC. This encodes CASSEGAGNEQYF.

The CDR3 sequence: CASGIQGAGELFF. Written as DNA, the CDR3 is TGTGCCAGCGGTATACAGGGGGCCGGGGAGCTGTTTTTT. The chain carries TRBV14 and TRBJ2-2; TRBD1 matches at 8 bases. Germline V gives CDR1 SGHDN, CDR2 FVKESK. J lost 6 bases, V lost 8 bases, and 5 bases had no gene match. CDR3 length: 13 amino acids.

The V call is TRBV6-5, the J call TRBJ2-5, with 12 bases identical to TRBD1. This CDR3 comprises 14 residues. V was pared by 6 bases and J by 5 bases, with 4 bases of the junction left unmatched. Germline CDR1 is MNHEY and CDR2 is SVGAGI. CDR3 sequence reads: CASSPGTGGETQYF. In DNA, the CDR3 is TGTGCCAGCAGCCCCGGGACAGGGGGCGAGACCCAGTACTTC.

The chain carries TRBV19 and TRBJ2-3; 13 bases align to TRBD2. Looked up from germline, CDR1 is LNHDA and CDR2 is SQIVND (reference sequence). This CDR3 comprises 17 residues. The trim removed 6 bases at V and 1 base at J, leaving 7 bases unmatched. This CDR3 is CASSEGTSGTRTDTQYF. For the CDR3, the DNA is TGTGCCAGTAGCGAGGGGACTAGCGGGACCCGCACAGATACGCAGTATTTT. Looking up the rest from reference TRBV19 and TRBJ2-3 gives the full variable domain: DGGITQSPKYLFRKEGQNVTLSCEQNLNHDAMYWYRQDPGQGLRLIYYSQIVNDFQKGDIAEGYSVSREKKESFPLTVTSAQKNPTAFYLCASSEGTSGTRTDTQYFGPGTRLTVL.

The chain recombines TRBV7-8 with TRBJ1-1; 7 bases match TRBD1. The J segment lost 0 bases and the V segment lost 4 bases, leaving 5 bases of the junction unmatched. Germline-derived CDR1 and CDR2 are SGHVS and FQNEAQ. This CDR3 is built from 15 residues. CDR3 nucleotides: TGTGCCAGCAGCTCCCGGACAGGAATGAACACTGAAGCTTTCTTT. Its protein product is CASSSRTGMNTEAFF.

The V and J genes are TRBV5-1 and TRBJ1-2; 10 nucleotides match TRBD1. This CDR3 has 14 residues. The germline CDR1 and CDR2 sequences are SGHRS and YFSETQ. V lost 3 bases to trimming and J lost 5 bases; unmatched junction nucleotides: 4. The CDR3 reads CASSSGGQGYGYTF. The CDR3 DNA follows: TGCGCCAGCAGCTCGGGGGGACAGGGGTATGGCTACACCTTC.

This chain connects TRBV5-5 to TRBJ2-1; 10 nucleotides match TRBD1. There are 16 residues in the CDR3. Trimming cost V 2 bases and J 3 bases; bases outside gene matches: 5. CDR1 SGHKS and CDR2 YYEKEE come from the germline V gene (reference sequence). CDR3: CASSFWGQGNYNEQFF. CDR3 nucleotide sequence: TGTGCCAGCAGCTTCTGGGGACAGGGGAACTACAATGAGCAGTTCTTC. Based on the CDR3 plus reference TRBV5-5 and TRBJ2-1, the full variable domain is DAGVTQSPTHLIKTRGQQVTLRCSPISGHKSVSWYQQVLGQGPQFIFQYYEKEERGRGNFPDRFSARQFPNYSSELNVNALLLGDSALYLCASSFWGQGNYNEQFFGPGTRLTVL.

This chain links TRBV3-1 (or the pseudogene TRBV3-2) with TRBJ2-1; maybe TRBD2 (7 bases). The germline V gene has CDR1 LGHDT and CDR2 YNNKEL (reference sequence). This CDR3 comprises 16 residues. V gave up 1 base and J gave up 3 bases, with 13 bases separating them. CDR3 in DNA: TGTGCCAGCAGCCAAGGCGGGGGCGTGATCTACAATGAGCAGTTCTTC. Amino acids: CASSQGGGVIYNEQFF.

This clone was recorded a few times. The chain uses TRBV24-1 and TRBJ2-3; 11 positions agree with TRBD2. CDR3 length: 17 amino acids. Losses at the gene ends were 4 bases for V and 4 bases for J; bases not matched to a gene: 9. Germline loops: CDR1 KGHDR, CDR2 SFDVKD. As DNA, the CDR3 is TGTGCCACCAGTGACCACATAGCGGGAGGGCCAGCAGATACGCAGTATTTT. Amino acid sequence: CATSDHIAGGPADTQYF.

This chain links TRBV6-5 with TRBJ2-2, with 9 bases aligning to TRBD1. The V gene end was trimmed by 5 bases and the J gene end by 6 bases; junction bases not matched to a gene: 7. The CDR3 has 15 residues. Germline CDR1 reads MNHEY; CDR2 reads SVGAGI. The CDR3 nucleotides read TGTGCCAGCAGTCAACAGGGGGCGCTCCCCGGGGAGCTGTTTTTT. Translating it yields CASSQQGALPGELFF.

The chain employs TRBV6-4 and TRBJ2-1, with D uncertain. Trimming took off 0 bases at V and 6 bases at J, with 12 bases between the two ends. Germline V gives CDR1 MRHNA, CDR2 SNTAGT. The CDR3 consists of 15 residues. The CDR3 here is CASSDSTYLSNEQFF. The DNA for the CDR3 is TGTGCCAGCAGTGACTCTACTTACCTTTCCAATGAGCAGTTCTTC.